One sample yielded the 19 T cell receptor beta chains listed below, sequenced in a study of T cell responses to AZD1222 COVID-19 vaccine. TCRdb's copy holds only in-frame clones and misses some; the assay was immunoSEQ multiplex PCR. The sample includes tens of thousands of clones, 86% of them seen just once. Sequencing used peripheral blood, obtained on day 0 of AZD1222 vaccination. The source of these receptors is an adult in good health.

CDR3 DNA: TGTGCCAGCAGCTCCTGGGAGGCAACTAATGAAAAACTGTTTTTT. Translation: CASSSWEATNEKLFF. This chain connects TRBV5-4 to TRBJ1-4; D is unresolved. Deletions cut 3 bases from V and 0 bases from J, with 9 bases between. Looked up from germline, CDR1 is SGHNT and CDR2 is YYREEE (reference sequence). The CDR3 is 15 residues long. The complete variable domain, with remaining parts taken from reference TRBV5-4 and TRBJ1-4, reads ETGVTQSPTHLIKTRGQQVTLRCSSQSGHNTVSWYQQALGQGPQFIFQYYREEENGRGNFPPRFSGLQFPNYSSELNVNALELDDSALYLCASSSWEATNEKLFFGSGTQLSVL.

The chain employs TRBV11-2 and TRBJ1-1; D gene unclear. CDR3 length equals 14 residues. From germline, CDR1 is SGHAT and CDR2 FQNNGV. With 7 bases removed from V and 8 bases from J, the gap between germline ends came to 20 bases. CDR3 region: CASTLAVSNKEAFF. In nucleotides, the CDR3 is TGTGCCAGCACTTTAGCGGTTTCAAATAAAGAAGCTTTCTTT.

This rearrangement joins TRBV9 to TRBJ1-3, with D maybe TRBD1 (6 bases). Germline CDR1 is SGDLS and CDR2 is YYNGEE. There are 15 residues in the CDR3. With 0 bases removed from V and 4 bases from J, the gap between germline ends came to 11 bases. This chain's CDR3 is CASSVEGGKGNTIYF. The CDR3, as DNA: TGTGCCAGCAGCGTAGAGGGGGGTAAAGGAAACACCATATATTTT.

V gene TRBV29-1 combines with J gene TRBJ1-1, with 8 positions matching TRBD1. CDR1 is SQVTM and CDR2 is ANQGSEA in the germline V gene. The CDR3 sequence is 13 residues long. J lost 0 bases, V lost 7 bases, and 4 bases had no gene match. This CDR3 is CSATRGLNTEAFF. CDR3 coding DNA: TGCAGCGCCACCAGGGGGCTGAACACTGAAGCTTTCTTT.

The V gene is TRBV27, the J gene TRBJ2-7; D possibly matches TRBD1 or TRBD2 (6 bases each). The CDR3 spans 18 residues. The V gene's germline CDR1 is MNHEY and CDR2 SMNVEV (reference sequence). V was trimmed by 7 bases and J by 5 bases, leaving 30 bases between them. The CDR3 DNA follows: TGTGCCAGCACATCTCAAATTCGACCCTCCAGGGGACTCCACGAGCAGTACTTC. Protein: CASTSQIRPSRGLHEQYF.

The CDR3 DNA sequence: TGTGCCACCAGCAGGGACAGGGGTAAAGGAAACACCATATATTTT. It codes for CATSRDRGKGNTIYF. The rearrangement uses TRBV15 and TRBJ1-3, with 9 positions matching TRBD1. CDR1 LNHNV and CDR2 YYDKDF come from the germline V gene (reference sequence). The CDR3 is 15 amino acids. The junction had 4 bases not matched to a gene; V was cut back by 3 bases and J by 4 bases.

CDR3 DNA: TGTGCCTGGAGTAGTAGGGGGACCCTAGGAAATGAGCAGTTCTTC. Translation gives CAWSSRGTLGNEQFF. The chain couples TRBV30 to TRBJ2-1; TRBD1 might be the D (6 bases). CDR1 is GTSNPN and CDR2 is SVGIG in the germline V gene (reference sequence). The CDR3 length is 15 residues. With 2 bases removed from V and 7 bases from J, the gap between germline ends came to 18 bases. The complete variable domain, with remaining parts taken from reference TRBV30 and TRBJ2-1, reads SQTIHQWPATLVQPVGSPLSLECTVEGTSNPNLYWYRQAAGRGLQLLFYSVGIGQISSEVPQNLSASRPQDRQFILSSKKLLLSDSGFYLCAWSSRGTLGNEQFFGPGTRLTVL.

The CDR3 region has the DNA TGTGCCTGGATTCCGAAAACTAGCGGGAGGGTTTTCGACAATGAGCAGTTCTTC. Amino acids: CAWIPKTSGRVFDNEQFF. The genes are TRBV30 and TRBJ2-1; TRBD2 aligns across 13 bases. CDR3 length equals 18 residues. CDR1 and CDR2 (germline): GTSNPN, SVGIG (reference sequence). Trimming removed 4 bases from V and 5 bases from J; junction bases left unmatched: 14.

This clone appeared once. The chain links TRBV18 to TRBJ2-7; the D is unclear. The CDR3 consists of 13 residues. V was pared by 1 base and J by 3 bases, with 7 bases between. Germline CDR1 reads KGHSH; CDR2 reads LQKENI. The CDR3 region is CASSPRNIYEQYF. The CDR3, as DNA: TGTGCCAGCTCACCACGAAACATCTACGAGCAGTACTTC. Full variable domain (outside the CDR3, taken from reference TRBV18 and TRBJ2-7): NAGVMQNPRHLVRRRGQEARLRCSPMKGHSHVYWYRQLPEEGLKFMVYLQKENIIDESGMPKERFSAEFPKEGPSILRIQQVVRGDSAAYFCASSPRNIYEQYFGPGTRLTVT.

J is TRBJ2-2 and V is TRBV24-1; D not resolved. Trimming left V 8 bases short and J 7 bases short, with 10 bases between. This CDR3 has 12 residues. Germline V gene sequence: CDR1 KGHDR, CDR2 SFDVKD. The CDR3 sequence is CATTGVHGELFF. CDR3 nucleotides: TGTGCCACCACCGGAGTCCACGGGGAGCTGTTTTTT.

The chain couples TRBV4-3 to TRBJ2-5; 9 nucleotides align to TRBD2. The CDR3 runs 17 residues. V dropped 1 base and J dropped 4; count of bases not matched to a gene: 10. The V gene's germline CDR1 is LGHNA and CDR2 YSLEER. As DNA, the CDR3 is TGCGCCAGCAGCCAAGGGGGAAAGGTAGCGGGAGTAGAGACCCAGTACTTC. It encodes CASSQGGKVAGVETQYF.

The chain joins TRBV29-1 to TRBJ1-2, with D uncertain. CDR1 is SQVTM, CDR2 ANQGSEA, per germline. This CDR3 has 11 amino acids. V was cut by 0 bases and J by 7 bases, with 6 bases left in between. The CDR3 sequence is CSVEDQSGYTF. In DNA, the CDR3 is TGCAGCGTTGAAGATCAGAGTGGCTACACCTTC.

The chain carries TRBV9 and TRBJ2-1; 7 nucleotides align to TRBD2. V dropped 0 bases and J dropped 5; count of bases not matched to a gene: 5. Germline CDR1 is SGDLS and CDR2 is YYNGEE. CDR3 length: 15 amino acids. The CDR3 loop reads CASSVEPRGNNEQFF. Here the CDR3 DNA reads TGTGCCAGCAGCGTAGAACCGCGGGGGAACAATGAGCAGTTCTTC.

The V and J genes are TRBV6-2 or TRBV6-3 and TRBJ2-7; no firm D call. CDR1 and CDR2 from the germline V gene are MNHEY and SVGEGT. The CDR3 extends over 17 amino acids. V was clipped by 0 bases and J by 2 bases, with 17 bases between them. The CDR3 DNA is TGTGCCAGCAGTTACTCGGATCTTGGTCGCCGAACCTACGAGCAGTACTTC. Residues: CASSYSDLGRRTYEQYF.

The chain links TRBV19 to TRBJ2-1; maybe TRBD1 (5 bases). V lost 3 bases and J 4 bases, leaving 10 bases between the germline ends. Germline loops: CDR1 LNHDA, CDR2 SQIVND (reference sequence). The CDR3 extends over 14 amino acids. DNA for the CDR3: TGTGCCAGTAGTATTCCAGGGTCTTACAATGAGCAGTTCTTC. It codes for CASSIPGSYNEQFF. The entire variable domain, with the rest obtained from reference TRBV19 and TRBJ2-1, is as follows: DGGITQSPKYLFRKEGQNVTLSCEQNLNHDAMYWYRQDPGQGLRLIYYSQIVNDFQKGDIAEGYSVSREKKESFPLTVTSAQKNPTAFYLCASSIPGSYNEQFFGPGTRLTVL.

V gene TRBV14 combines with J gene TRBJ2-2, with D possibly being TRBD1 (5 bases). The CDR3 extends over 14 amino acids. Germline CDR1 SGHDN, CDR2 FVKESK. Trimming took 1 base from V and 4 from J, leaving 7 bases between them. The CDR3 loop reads CASSQGGFTGELFF. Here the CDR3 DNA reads TGTGCCAGCAGCCAAGGGGGCTTCACCGGGGAGCTGTTTTTT.

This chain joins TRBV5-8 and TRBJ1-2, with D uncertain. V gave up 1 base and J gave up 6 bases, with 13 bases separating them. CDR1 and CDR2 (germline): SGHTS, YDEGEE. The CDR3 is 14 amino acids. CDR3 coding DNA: TGTGCCAGCAGCTTGTTGGGCGGCAGGAATGGCTACACCTTC. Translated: CASSLLGGRNGYTF.

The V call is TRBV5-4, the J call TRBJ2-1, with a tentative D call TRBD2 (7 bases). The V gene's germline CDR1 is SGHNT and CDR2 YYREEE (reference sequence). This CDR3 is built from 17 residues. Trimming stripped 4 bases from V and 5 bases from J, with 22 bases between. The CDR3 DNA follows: TGTGCCAGCAGCCCCGTCCCAAGCGGAGGGGGGGACAATGAGCAGTTCTTC. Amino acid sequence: CASSPVPSGGGDNEQFF.

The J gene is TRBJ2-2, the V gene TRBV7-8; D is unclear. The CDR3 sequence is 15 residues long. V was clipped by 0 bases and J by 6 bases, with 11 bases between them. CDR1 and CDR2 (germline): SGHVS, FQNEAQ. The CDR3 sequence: CASSLAPSRPGELFF. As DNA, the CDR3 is TGTGCCAGCAGCTTAGCGCCCAGCCGCCCCGGGGAGCTGTTTTTT.